One sample yielded the 3 T cell receptor beta chains listed below, sequenced in a study of blood T cell repertoires in COVID-19. The repertoire was sequenced with immunoSEQ multiplex PCR; TCRdb's copy has only in-frame clones and lacks some. The table has 30,000 to 35,000 clones, around 84% seen once. Sequencing used peripheral blood. The source of these receptors is a human donor with acute or convalescent COVID-19. The donor label of this sample is uncertain.

CDR3 bases: TGTGCCTGGAGACCGACAAATGAAAAACTGTTTTTT. Its protein product is CAWRPTNEKLFF. The chain employs TRBV30 and TRBJ1-4; D ambiguous. The CDR3 runs 12 residues. V gave up 3 bases and J gave up 5 bases, with 7 bases separating them. Germline V gene lookup returns CDR1 GTSNPN and CDR2 SVGIG (reference sequence).

V usage is TRBV24-1 and J usage is TRBJ2-5; 8 positions match TRBD1. The V segment lost 1 base and the J segment 5 bases; nucleotides outside the gene matches: 8. This CDR3 spans 16 amino acids. Per the germline V gene, CDR1 is KGHDR and CDR2 is SFDVKD. The CDR3, as DNA: TGTGCCACCAGTGATTTCACAGGGGGGAGGTTGGAGACCCAGTACTTC. Its translation: CATSDFTGGRLETQYF.

The chain employs TRBV20-1 and TRBJ2-7, with 8 bases matching TRBD2. This CDR3 region has 14 residues. The germline V gene has CDR1 DFQATT and CDR2 SNEGSKA (reference sequence). V lost 3 bases and J lost 2; bases outside the gene matches: 6. The CDR3 region is CSASKRGFPYEQYF. In DNA form, the CDR3 reads TGCAGTGCTAGTAAGCGGGGGTTCCCCTACGAGCAGTACTTC.